This TCR beta chain was observed in a study of early T cells in non-severe SARS-CoV-2 infection. Study overall: Chains stayed unpaired after sequencing of bulk RNA from unsorted whole blood. The study's findings and limits: Anti-spike CD8 responses were favored by VDJdb matching, which missed private and CD4 specificities.

Unique molecular identifiers were added to individual cDNA molecules. TCRdb used MiXCR to reprocess the 5' RACE reads, holding one entry per CDR3 protein. The repertoire holds 50,000 to 60,000 distinct CDR3 sequences, approximately 10% seen once, with roughly 13% in the top ten. The V segment lost 1 base and the J segment 1 base; nucleotides outside the gene matches: 7. The CDR3 is made up of 17 amino acids. CDR1 and CDR2 (germline): MGHRA, YSYEKL. This clonotype was seen many times. Its target is not known. The V and J genes are TRBV4-1 and TRBJ1-5; 7 nucleotides align to TRBD1. The receptor was derived from an adult who was a healthcare worker with PCR-confirmed SARS-CoV-2 infection or an uninfected control (not recorded which). Sequences were obtained from whole blood. CDR3 loop: CASSQGLQGRSNQPQHF. As DNA, the CDR3 is TGCGCCAGCAGCCAAGGGCTACAGGGGAGAAGCAATCAGCCCCAGCATTTT.